Below are 2 T cell receptor beta chains sequenced from a single sample in a study of cytomegalovirus exposure and HLA in healthy donors. Amplification used 60 Vbeta primers and 13 Jbeta primers. The repertoire was sequenced with immunoSEQ multiplex PCR; TCRdb's copy has only in-frame clones and lacks some. The sample carries about 160,000 clones, roughly 82% recorded once. Sequencing used PBMCs. The receptor set was obtained from a woman aged 45-60 years in good health and CMV-seropositive.

The V call is TRBV10-3, the J call TRBJ2-2; 8 bases align to TRBD2. The CDR3 totals 16 residues. The J segment lost 0 bases and the V segment lost 5 bases, leaving 5 bases of the junction unmatched. The germline V gene encodes CDR1 ENHRY and CDR2 SYGVKD. The DNA for the CDR3 is TGTGCCATCAGTCCTAATAGCGGGGCGAACACCGGGGAGCTGTTTTTT. This encodes CAISPNSGANTGELFF.

Turning to this clone: The junction shows a germline mismatch at one end, possibly a read error. This CDR3 is also generated by other DNA sequences in the sample. The rearrangement joins TRBV6-5 to TRBJ2-5, with a tentative D call TRBD1 (6 bases). In germline, CDR1 is MNHEY, CDR2 SVGAGI. This CDR3 spans 14 amino acids. The CDR3 nucleotides are TGTGCTAGCAGTTTATTACAGGGAACAGAGACCCAGTACTTC. Its protein is CASSLLQGTETQYF.